Below are 18 T cell receptor beta chains sequenced from a single sample in a study of cytomegalovirus exposure and HLA in healthy donors. 13 Jbeta primers and 60 Vbeta primers were used for the PCR. The repertoire was sequenced with immunoSEQ multiplex PCR; TCRdb's copy has only in-frame clones and lacks some. The sample includes around 130,000 clones, approximately 80% of them seen just once. Sequenced material: PBMCs. All receptors derive from a woman aged 40-49 years in good health and CMV-seronegative.

The chain uses TRBV25-1 and TRBJ1-1; D gene ambiguous. The V gene's germline CDR1 is MGHDK and CDR2 SYGVNS. Between the trimmed V and J ends, which lost 3 bases and 6 bases, there was a span of 14 bases. CDR3 size: 14 residues. CDR3 sequence: CASSDPPRVPEAFF. Here the CDR3 DNA reads TGTGCCAGCAGTGACCCCCCCCGGGTCCCTGAAGCTTTCTTT.

A remark on this clone: Other DNA sequences in this sample translate to the same CDR3. This sequence joins TRBV27 and TRBJ2-7; 15 nucleotides match TRBD2. Per the germline V gene, CDR1 is MNHEY and CDR2 is SMNVEV (reference sequence). Losses at the gene ends were 5 bases for V and 3 bases for J; bases not matched to a gene: 5. The CDR3 sequence is 16 residues long. The CDR3: CASSTGTSGRLYEQYF. CDR3 DNA sequence: TGTGCCAGCAGTACGGGGACTAGCGGGAGGCTCTACGAGCAGTACTTC.

The CDR3 bases are TGCGCCAGCAGCTTACTAGCGGGAAGCAATGAGCAGTTCTTC. Translated, it gives CASSLLAGSNEQFF. The chain is built from TRBV5-1 and TRBJ2-1, with 10 bases identical to TRBD2. With 2 bases clipped from V and 6 bases from J, the junction kept 2 bases outside the gene matches. The CDR3 length is 14 residues. The V gene's germline CDR1 is SGHRS and CDR2 YFSETQ.

This clone was counted between two and nine times. The chain links TRBV28 to TRBJ1-2; 7 bases align to TRBD1. This CDR3 contains 15 residues. CDR1 and CDR2 from the germline V gene are MDHEN and SYDVKM. The trim removed 6 bases at V and 2 bases at J, leaving 9 bases unmatched. CDR3 DNA sequence: TGTGCCAGCAGCTTACCCCTGACAGGGAACTATGGCTACACCTTC. It encodes CASSLPLTGNYGYTF.

The chain carries TRBV6-1 and TRBJ1-5; no definite D call. The CDR3 extends over 16 amino acids. V dropped 2 bases and J dropped 0 bases, with 11 bases sitting between them. Germline values: CDR1 MNHNS, CDR2 SASEGT. The CDR3 nucleotides read TGTGCCAGCAGTGAACAGGCTCTCTATAGCAATCAGCCCCAGCATTTT. Residues: CASSEQALYSNQPQHF.

The rearrangement uses TRBV6-1 and TRBJ2-7; 11 bases are a match to TRBD1. V shed 6 bases, J shed 6 bases, and the junction held 7 bases outside the gene matches. This CDR3 has 14 residues. Germline CDR1 and CDR2: MNHNS and SASEGT. The CDR3 sequence: CASSGKDRGREQYF. For the CDR3, the DNA is TGTGCCAGCAGCGGGAAGGACAGGGGGCGCGAGCAGTACTTC.

Remarks on this clone: The sample carries other DNA sequences with the same CDR3. This chain uses TRBV5-4 with TRBJ2-1, with D possibly TRBD1 on 5 matching bases. Germline CDR1 reads SGHNT; CDR2 reads YYREEE (reference sequence). The CDR3 has 14 residues. The ends were cut back, 2 bases at V and 0 bases at J, with 6 bases in the middle. CDR3 residues: CASSFDSSYNEQFF. The CDR3 region has the DNA TGTGCCAGCAGCTTTGACAGCTCCTACAATGAGCAGTTCTTC.

CDR3: CASSLGTDTYEQYF. CDR3 coding DNA: TGTGCCAGCAGCTTAGGGACAGATACCTACGAGCAGTACTTC. The chain is built from TRBV13 and TRBJ2-7; possibly TRBD1 for D (5 bases). V was cut by 0 bases and J by 2 bases, with 8 bases left in between. The CDR3 has 14 amino acids. From germline, CDR1 is PRHDT and CDR2 FYEKMQ (reference sequence).

The chain uses TRBV7-3 and TRBJ2-1; D is ambiguous. This CDR3 has 11 residues. Germline CDR1 SGHTA, CDR2 FQGTGA. V was clipped by 5 bases and J by 5 bases, with 4 bases between them. CDR3 bases: TGTGCCAGCAGCCTTGACAATGAGCAGTTCTTC. It translates to CASSLDNEQFF.

This chain connects TRBV28 to TRBJ2-3; D not certain. The CDR3 runs 15 residues. The germline V gene has CDR1 MDHEN and CDR2 SYDVKM. V lost 3 bases and J lost 6, with 16 bases in between. Here the CDR3 reads CASSLLSASADTQYF. DNA of the CDR3: TGTGCCAGCAGTTTGTTGAGCGCCTCAGCCGATACGCAGTATTTT. Complete variable domain (other parts from reference TRBV28 and TRBJ2-3): DVKVTQSSRYLVKRTGEKVFLECVQDMDHENMFWYRQDPGLGLRLIYFSYDVKMKEKGDIPEGYSVSREKKERFSLILESASTNQTSMYLCASSLLSASADTQYFGPGTRLTVL.

The chain employs TRBV5-6 and TRBJ2-7; TRBD2 might be the D (5 bases). The germline V gene encodes CDR1 SGHDT and CDR2 YYEEEE. The length of the CDR3 is 16 residues. The ends were cut back, 6 bases at V and 5 bases at J, with 24 bases in the middle. The CDR3: CASTTRGLWFPDEQYF. The CDR3 coding sequence is TGTGCCAGCACGACCCGAGGACTTTGGTTCCCAGACGAGCAGTACTTC.

The chain is built from TRBV28 and TRBJ1-1, with D unresolved. CDR1 is MDHEN and CDR2 is SYDVKM in the germline V gene. The CDR3 totals 16 residues. With 2 bases removed from V and 4 bases from J, the gap between germline ends came to 17 bases. The CDR3 loop is CASSLKRGGKSTEAFF. The CDR3 DNA reads as TGTGCCAGCAGTTTAAAGCGAGGCGGGAAGAGCACTGAAGCTTTCTTT.

The chain links TRBV6-6 to TRBJ1-1, with D possibly TRBD1 on 6 matching bases. Trimming took off 6 bases at V and 8 bases at J, with 16 bases between the two ends. Germline V gene lookup returns CDR1 MNHNY and CDR2 SVGAGI (reference sequence). This CDR3 has 13 amino acids. CDR3 nucleotides: TGTGCCAGCAGCTCTCTTTCCGGGACAGAAGCTTTCTTT. Translation gives CASSSLSGTEAFF.

The chain couples TRBV2 to TRBJ2-1, with 9 bases fitting TRBD2. V lost 2 bases, J lost 5 bases, and 7 bases stayed unmatched. Germline V lookup: CDR1 SNHLY, CDR2 FYNNEI. This CDR3 has 16 amino acids. The CDR3 sequence is CASSETMTSGNNEQFF. In nucleotides, the CDR3 is TGTGCCAGCAGTGAAACCATGACTAGCGGCAACAATGAGCAGTTCTTC.

V usage is TRBV10-1 and J usage is TRBJ2-5, with no clear D. V gave up 0 bases and J gave up 5 bases, with 7 bases separating them. The CDR3 is made up of 13 amino acids. CDR1 is WNHNN, CDR2 SYGVQD, per germline (reference sequence). The CDR3 loop reads CASSESSWETQYF. In DNA, the CDR3 is TGCGCCAGCAGTGAGTCTAGTTGGGAGACCCAGTACTTC.

The genes are TRBV7-8 and TRBJ2-5, with D possibly matching TRBD1 (5 bases). The CDR3 contains 16 residues. Per the germline V gene, CDR1 is SGHVS and CDR2 is FQNEAQ. The V gene lost 7 bases and the J gene lost 2 bases, with 20 bases spanning the gap. The CDR3 reads CASTIGVGVLQETQYF. As DNA, the CDR3 is TGTGCCAGCACCATAGGGGTAGGGGTCCTACAAGAGACCCAGTACTTC. Complete variable domain (other parts from reference TRBV7-8 and TRBJ2-5): GAGVSQSPRYKVAKRGQDVALRCDPISGHVSLFWYQQALGQGPEFLTYFQNEAQLDKSGLPSDRFFAERPEGSVSTLKIQRTQQEDSAVYLCASTIGVGVLQETQYFGPGTRLLVL.

The CDR3 region is CASSFRGDETQYF. CDR3 DNA: TGCGCCAGCAGCTTCCGGGGAGACGAGACCCAGTACTTC. This chain links TRBV5-1 with TRBJ2-5, with D maybe TRBD2 (5 bases). Germline CDR1 and CDR2: SGHRS and YFSETQ. CDR3 length equals 13 residues. Deletions cut 2 bases from V and 5 bases from J, with 10 bases between.

Details on this clone: One end of the junction varies from germline; a read error may be responsible. The CDR3 nucleotides are TGTGCCAGCTCACCACCAGGGGCCTTCTCTGGGGCCAACGGCCTGACTTTC. The encoded protein is CASSPPGAFSGANGLTF. The chain uses TRBV18 and TRBJ2-6; maybe TRBD1 (5 bases). Germline-derived CDR1 and CDR2 are KGHSH and LQKENI. This CDR3 region has 17 residues. The variable domain in full, with the rest retrieved from reference TRBV18 and TRBJ2-6, is NAGVMQNPRHLVRRRGQEARLRCSPMKGHSHVYWYRQLPEEGLKFMVYLQKENIIDESGMPKERFSAEFPKEGPSILRIQQVVRGDSAAYFCASSPPGAFSGANGLTFGAGSRLTVL.